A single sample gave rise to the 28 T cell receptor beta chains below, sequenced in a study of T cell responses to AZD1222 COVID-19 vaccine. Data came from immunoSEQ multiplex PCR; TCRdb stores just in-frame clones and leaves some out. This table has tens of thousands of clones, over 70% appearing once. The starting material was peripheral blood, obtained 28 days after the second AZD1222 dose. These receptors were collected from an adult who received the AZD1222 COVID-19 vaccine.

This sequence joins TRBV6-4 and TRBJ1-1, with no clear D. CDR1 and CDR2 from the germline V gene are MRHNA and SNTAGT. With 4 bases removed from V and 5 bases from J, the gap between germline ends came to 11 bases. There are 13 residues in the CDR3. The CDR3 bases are TGTGCCAGCAGTGTTAGTATTCAGACTGAAGCTTTCTTT. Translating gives CASSVSIQTEAFF.

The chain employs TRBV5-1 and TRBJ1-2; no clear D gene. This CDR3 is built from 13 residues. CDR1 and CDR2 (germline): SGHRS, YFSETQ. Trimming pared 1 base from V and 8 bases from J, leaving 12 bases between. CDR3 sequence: CASSLSSGLGYTF. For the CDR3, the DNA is TGCGCCAGCAGCTTGTCATCGGGGTTAGGCTACACCTTC.

The CDR3 protein is CASSPLREGHRDGVAGNTIYF. The DNA of the CDR3 is TGCGCCAGCAGCCCATTGAGAGAGGGACACCGGGATGGGGTTGCTGGAAACACCATATATTTT. The gene calls are TRBV4-1 and TRBJ1-3, with D perhaps TRBD1 (6 bases). Germline V gene sequence: CDR1 MGHRA, CDR2 YSYEKL. Trimming shortened V by 4 bases and J by 2 bases, and 30 bases separated the two germline ends. The CDR3 has 21 residues.

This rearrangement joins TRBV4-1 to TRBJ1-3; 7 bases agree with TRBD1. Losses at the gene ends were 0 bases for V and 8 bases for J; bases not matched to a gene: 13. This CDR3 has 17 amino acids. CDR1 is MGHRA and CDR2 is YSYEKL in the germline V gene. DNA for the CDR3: TGCGCCAGCAGCCAAGATTTCCTCCGGAGGGGGCGAGACACCATATATTTT. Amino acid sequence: CASSQDFLRRGRDTIYF.

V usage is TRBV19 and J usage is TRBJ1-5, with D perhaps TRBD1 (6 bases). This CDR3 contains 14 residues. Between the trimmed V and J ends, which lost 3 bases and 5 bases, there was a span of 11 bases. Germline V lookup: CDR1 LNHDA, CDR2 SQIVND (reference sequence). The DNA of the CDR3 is TGTGCCAGTAGTATTTACCCAGGGGATCAGCCCCAGCATTTT. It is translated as CASSIYPGDQPQHF.

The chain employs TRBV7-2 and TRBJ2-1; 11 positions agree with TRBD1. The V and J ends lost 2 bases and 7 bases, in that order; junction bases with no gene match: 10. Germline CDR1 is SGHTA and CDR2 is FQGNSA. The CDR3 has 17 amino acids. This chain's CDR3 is CASSLLGQGTGGNEQFF. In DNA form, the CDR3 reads TGTGCCAGCAGCTTACTGGGACAGGGGACAGGGGGTAATGAGCAGTTCTTC.

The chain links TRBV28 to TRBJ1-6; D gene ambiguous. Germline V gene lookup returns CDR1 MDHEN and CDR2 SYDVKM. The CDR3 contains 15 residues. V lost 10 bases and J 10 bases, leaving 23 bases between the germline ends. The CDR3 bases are TGTGCCACCTGTACAAACGTTTACTCTCGGTCACCCCTCCACTTT. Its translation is CATCTNVYSRSPLHF. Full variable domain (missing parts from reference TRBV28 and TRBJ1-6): DVKVTQSSRYLVKRTGEKVFLECVQDMDHENMFWYRQDPGLGLRLIYFSYDVKMKEKGDIPEGYSVSREKKERFSLILESASTNQTSMYLCATCTNVYSRSPLHFGNGTRLTVT.

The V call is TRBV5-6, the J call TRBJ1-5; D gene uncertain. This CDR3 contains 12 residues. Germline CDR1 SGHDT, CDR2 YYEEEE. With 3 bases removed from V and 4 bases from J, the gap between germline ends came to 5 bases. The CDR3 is CASSSVNQPQHF. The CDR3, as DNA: TGTGCCAGCAGCTCAGTTAATCAGCCCCAGCATTTT.

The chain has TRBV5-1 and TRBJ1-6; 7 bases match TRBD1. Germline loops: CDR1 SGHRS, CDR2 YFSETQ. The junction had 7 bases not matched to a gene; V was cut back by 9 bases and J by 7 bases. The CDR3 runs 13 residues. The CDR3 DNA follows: TGCGCCACAAAAACAGGGGACAATTCACCCCTCCACTTT. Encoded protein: CATKTGDNSPLHF.

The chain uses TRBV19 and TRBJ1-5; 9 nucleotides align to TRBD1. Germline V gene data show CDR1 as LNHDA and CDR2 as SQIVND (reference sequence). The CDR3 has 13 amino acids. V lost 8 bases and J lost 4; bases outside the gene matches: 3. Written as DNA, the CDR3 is TGTGCCAGTCAGGACAGGGGAAATCAGCCCCAGCATTTT. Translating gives CASQDRGNQPQHF.

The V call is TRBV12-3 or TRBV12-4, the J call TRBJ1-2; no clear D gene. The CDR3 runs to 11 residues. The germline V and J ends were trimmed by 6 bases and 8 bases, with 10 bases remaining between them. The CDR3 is CASSQGSGYTF. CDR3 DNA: TGTGCCAGCAGCCAAGGCTCGGGCTACACCTTC.

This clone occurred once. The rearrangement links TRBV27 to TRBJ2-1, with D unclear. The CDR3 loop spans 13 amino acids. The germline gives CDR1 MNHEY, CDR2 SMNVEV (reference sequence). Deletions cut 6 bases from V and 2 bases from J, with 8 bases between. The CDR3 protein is CASRSWAYNEQFF. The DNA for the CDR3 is TGTGCCAGCAGAAGTTGGGCCTACAATGAGCAGTTCTTC.

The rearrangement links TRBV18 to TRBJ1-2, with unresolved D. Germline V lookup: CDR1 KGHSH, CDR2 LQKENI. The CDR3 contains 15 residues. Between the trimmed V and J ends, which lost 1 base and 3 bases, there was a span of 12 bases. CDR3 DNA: TGTGCCAGCTCACCACAAGGCGCGGGTGACTATGGCTACACCTTC. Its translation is CASSPQGAGDYGYTF.

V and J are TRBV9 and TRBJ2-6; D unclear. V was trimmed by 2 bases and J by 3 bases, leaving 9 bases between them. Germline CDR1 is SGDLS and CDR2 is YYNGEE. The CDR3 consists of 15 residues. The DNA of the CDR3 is TGTGCCAGCAGCGTTCCTCGTGGTGGGGCCAACGTCCTGACTTTC. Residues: CASSVPRGGANVLTF.

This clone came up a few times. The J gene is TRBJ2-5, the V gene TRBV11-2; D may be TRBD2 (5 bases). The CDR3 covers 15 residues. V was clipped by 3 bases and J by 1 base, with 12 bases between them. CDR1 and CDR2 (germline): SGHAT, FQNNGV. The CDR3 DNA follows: TGTGCCAGCAGCTTTTGGAGCGGAGCCCAAGAGACCCAGTACTTC. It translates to CASSFWSGAQETQYF.

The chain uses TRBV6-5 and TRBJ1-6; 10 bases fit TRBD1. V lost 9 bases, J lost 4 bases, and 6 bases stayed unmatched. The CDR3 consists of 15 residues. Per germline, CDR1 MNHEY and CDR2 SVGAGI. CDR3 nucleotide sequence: TGTGCCAGTTCCCTGGACAGGGGGTATAATTCACCCCTCCACTTT. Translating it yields CASSLDRGYNSPLHF.

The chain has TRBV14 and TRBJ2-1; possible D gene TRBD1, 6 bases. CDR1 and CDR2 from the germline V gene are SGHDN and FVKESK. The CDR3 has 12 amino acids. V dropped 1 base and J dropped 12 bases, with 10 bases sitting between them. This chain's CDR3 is CASSQVDRTQFF. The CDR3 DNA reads TGTGCCAGCAGCCAAGTTGACAGGACGCAGTTCTTC.

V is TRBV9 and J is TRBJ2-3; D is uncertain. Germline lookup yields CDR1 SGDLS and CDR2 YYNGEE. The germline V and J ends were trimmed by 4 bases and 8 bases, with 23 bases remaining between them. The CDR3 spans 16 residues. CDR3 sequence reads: CASSPTPSDRSRTQYF. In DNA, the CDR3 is TGTGCCAGCAGCCCCACCCCTTCGGACCGGTCCCGTACGCAGTATTTT.

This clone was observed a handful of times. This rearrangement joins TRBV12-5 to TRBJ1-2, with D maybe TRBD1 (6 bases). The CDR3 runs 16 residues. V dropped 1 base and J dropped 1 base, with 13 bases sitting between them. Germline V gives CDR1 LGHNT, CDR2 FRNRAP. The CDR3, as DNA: TGTGCTAGTGGTTTGGAGGGTACAGGGTTTAACTATGGCTACACCTTC. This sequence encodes CASGLEGTGFNYGYTF.

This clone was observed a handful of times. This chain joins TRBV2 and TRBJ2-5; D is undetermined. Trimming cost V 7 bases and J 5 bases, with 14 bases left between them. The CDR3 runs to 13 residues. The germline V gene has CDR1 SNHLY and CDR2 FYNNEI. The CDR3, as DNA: TGTGCCAGCATCTACGTGGCAAGGGAGACCCAGTACTTC. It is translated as CASIYVARETQYF.

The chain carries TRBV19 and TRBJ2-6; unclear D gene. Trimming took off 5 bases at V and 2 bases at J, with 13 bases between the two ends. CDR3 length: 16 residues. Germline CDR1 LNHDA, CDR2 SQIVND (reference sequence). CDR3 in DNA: TGTGCCAGTAGTCCTAATCGAGGCCCTGGGGCCAACGTCCTGACTTTC. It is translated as CASSPNRGPGANVLTF.

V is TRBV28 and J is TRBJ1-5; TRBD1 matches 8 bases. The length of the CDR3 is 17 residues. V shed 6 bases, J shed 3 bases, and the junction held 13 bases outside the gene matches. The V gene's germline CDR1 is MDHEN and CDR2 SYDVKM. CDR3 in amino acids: CASRPAGGQAVNQPQHF. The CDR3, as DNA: TGTGCCAGCAGACCCGCCGGGGGACAGGCCGTCAATCAGCCCCAGCATTTT.

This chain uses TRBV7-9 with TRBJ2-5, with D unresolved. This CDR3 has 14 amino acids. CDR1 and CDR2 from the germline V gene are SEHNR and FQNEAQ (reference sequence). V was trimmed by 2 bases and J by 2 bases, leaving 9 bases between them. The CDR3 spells CASSLLGKQETQYF. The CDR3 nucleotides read TGTGCCAGCAGCTTACTGGGAAAACAAGAGACCCAGTACTTC.

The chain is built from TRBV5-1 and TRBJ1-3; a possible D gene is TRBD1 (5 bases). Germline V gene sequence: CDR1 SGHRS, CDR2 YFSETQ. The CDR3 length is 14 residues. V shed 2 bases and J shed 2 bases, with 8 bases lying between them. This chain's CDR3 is CASSLGGAGNTIYF. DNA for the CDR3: TGCGCCAGCAGCTTAGGAGGGGCTGGAAACACCATATATTTT.

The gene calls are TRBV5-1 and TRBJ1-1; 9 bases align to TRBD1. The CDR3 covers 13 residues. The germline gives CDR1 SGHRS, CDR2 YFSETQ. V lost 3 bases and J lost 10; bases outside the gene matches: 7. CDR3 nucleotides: TGCGCCAGCAGCTCGGACAGGGGAAAACGAGCTTTCTTT. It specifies CASSSDRGKRAFF.

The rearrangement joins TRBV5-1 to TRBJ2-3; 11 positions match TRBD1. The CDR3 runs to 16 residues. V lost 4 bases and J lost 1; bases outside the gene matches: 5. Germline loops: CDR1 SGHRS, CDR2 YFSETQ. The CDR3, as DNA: TGCGCCAGCAGCGACCGGACAGGGGGCGGCACAGATACGCAGTATTTT. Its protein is CASSDRTGGGTDTQYF.

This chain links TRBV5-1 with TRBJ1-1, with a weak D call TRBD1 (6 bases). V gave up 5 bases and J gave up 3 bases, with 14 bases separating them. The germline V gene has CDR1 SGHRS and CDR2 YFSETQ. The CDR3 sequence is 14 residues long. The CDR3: CASRSTGLHTEAFF. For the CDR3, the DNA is TGCGCCAGCAGATCTACAGGGCTTCACACTGAAGCTTTCTTT.

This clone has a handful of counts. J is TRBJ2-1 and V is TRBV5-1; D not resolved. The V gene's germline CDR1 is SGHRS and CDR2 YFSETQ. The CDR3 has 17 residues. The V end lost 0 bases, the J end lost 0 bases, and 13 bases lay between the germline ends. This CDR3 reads CASSLVGSASSYNEQFF. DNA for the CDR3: TGCGCCAGCAGCTTGGTAGGCTCGGCGAGCTCCTACAATGAGCAGTTCTTC.